This paragraph covers one T cell receptor (beta chain) sequence. The record originates from a study of blood T cell repertoires in COVID-19. Looking at the study overall: Collection of acute and convalescent COVID-19 samples took place in the United States, Italy and Spain. PBMCs, B-cell-depleted T cells, or T cells provided the cDNA or gDNA that made up the material.

The CDR3 extends over 14 amino acids. Germline lookup yields CDR1 LGHDT and CDR2 YNNKEL (reference sequence). The V end lost 4 bases, the J end lost 4 bases, and 13 bases lay between the germline ends. In the original processing: Nucleated cell number was recorded as an estimate derived from reference gene primer amplification. Some clones are missing from TCRdb's copy, which holds only in-frame ones; the method was immunoSEQ multiplex PCR. That table supplies the V and J calls and clone size; D and trimming were determined from the DNA. The repertoire consists of about 160,000 clones, with approximately 86% occurring once and the leading ten covering 5.5% to 8%.

Sample: peripheral blood. The V and J genes are TRBV3-1 (or the pseudogene TRBV3-2) and TRBJ1-1, with D perhaps matching TRBD1 (5 bases). The TCR sequence derives from a man in his fifties with active or convalescent COVID-19. The chain's CDR3 is CASSPIGGGTEAFF. For the CDR3, the DNA is TGTGCCAGCAGCCCCATCGGCGGGGGCACTGAAGCTTTCTTT.